The text below deals with one T cell receptor beta chain. This sample was included in a study of T cells in Graves' hyperthyroidism and ophthalmopathy. TCR beta CDR3 regions were amplified from RNA transcripts. A first-round RT-PCR of the TCR CDR3 used the HTBI primer set. TCRdb ran MiXCR on the multiplex PCR reads and lists one entry per CDR3 protein. The sample comprises 530,000 or so distinct CDR3 sequences, 17% of which are singletons, and around 17% rests with the top ten. The sequencing sample was made of blood. The TCR was taken from a woman under 30 with Graves' ophthalmopathy.

CDR3 residues: CASSLAGGASYNEQFF. The DNA for the CDR3 is TGCGCCAGCAGCTTGGCCGGGGGCGCCTCCTACAATGAGCAGTTCTTC. The chain is built from TRBV5-1 and TRBJ2-1; D may be TRBD1 or TRBD2 (6 bases each). The germline gives CDR1 SGHRS, CDR2 YFSETQ. The V end was cut by 0 bases, the J end by 0 bases, with 10 bases between. The CDR3 extends over 16 amino acids.